A selection of T cell receptor beta chains follows, all from one sample in a study of vaccination and CD4 T cells after COVID-19. What these receptors recognize is not known. MiXCR, run by TCRdb on the PCR reads, gives a single entry per CDR3 protein. Of several thousand distinct CDR3 sequences in the sample, roughly 24% were seen once. This material consisted of CD4+ T cells from blood, cultured in vitro, taken after SARS-CoV-2 vaccination. The origin of the receptors is a human donor who had recovered from COVID-19. The CDR3 runs from the conserved cysteine through the conserved F or W. The D gene is left open where the match is weak. The size field is filled for only some rows; it gives once, few, many or a size class.

v_call	clone_size	j_call	d_call	cdr3_aa	cdr3_nt
TRBV7-9	few	TRBJ2-5	TRBD1	CASSPGQGIGSETQYF	TGTGCCAGCAGCCCGGGACAGGGAATAGGAAGCGAGACCCAGTACTTC
TRBV7-2	-	TRBJ2-1	-	CASSFAGKYNEQFF	TGTGCCAGCAGCTTTGCGGGGAAATACAATGAGCAGTTCTTC
TRBV6-1	large	TRBJ2-7	TRBD1	CASSTGQGAGEQYF	TGTGCCAGCAGTACCGGACAGGGGGCGGGCGAGCAGTACTTC
TRBV24-1	medium-sized	TRBJ2-2	TRBD2	CATTSGAYTGELFF	TGTGCCACCACTAGCGGGGCCTACACCGGGGAGCTGTTTTTT
TRBV20-1	-	TRBJ2-1	-	CSARDGREVHFWQFF	TGCAGTGCTAGAGACGGCAGGGAAGTCCATTTTTGGCAGTTCTTC
TRBV20-1	medium-sized	TRBJ2-7	-	CSAMGSSYEQYF	TGCAGTGCCATGGGTAGTTCCTACGAGCAGTACTTC
TRBV6-5	few	TRBJ1-2	-	CASSSGGGIRGYTF	TGTGCCAGCAGTTCCGGAGGGGGAATCCGTGGCTACACCTTC
TRBV12-3/TRBV12-4	-	TRBJ2-7	TRBD2	CASSGSGGKYEQYF	TGTGCCAGCAGTGGTAGCGGGGGAAAGTACGAGCAGTACTTC
TRBV7-9	few	TRBJ2-3	-	CASSLGRSSTDTQYF	TGTGCCAGCAGCCTGGGGCGGTCTAGCACAGATACGCAGTATTTT
TRBV20-1	few	TRBJ2-6	-	CSARDPAGAHSGANVLTF	TGCAGTGCTAGAGATCCGGCAGGGGCGCACTCTGGGGCCAACGTCCTGACTTTC
TRBV2	-	TRBJ1-6	-	CASRNPPRGRSPLHF	TGTGCCAGCCGAAATCCCCCACGGGGCAGGTCACCCCTCCACTTT
TRBV7-2	medium-sized	TRBJ1-2	-	CASTPRSGGNYGYTF	TGTGCCAGCACCCCTCGGTCTGGAGGGAACTATGGCTACACCTTC
TRBV20-1	few	TRBJ2-1	-	CSGRGPTYNEQFF	TGCAGTGGACGGGGGCCAACCTACAATGAGCAGTTCTTC
TRBV6-5	few	TRBJ1-6	-	CASSSSSPLHF	TGTGCCAGCAGTTCTAGTTCACCCCTCCACTTT
TRBV20-1	few	TRBJ2-3	-	CSARDPTLSTDTQYF	TGCAGTGCTAGAGACCCTACCTTAAGCACAGATACGCAGTATTTT
TRBV6-1	large	TRBJ1-2	-	CASSDRGALGYTF	TGTGCCAGCAGTGATCGAGGGGCCCTGGGCTACACCTTC
TRBV7-2	-	TRBJ1-2	TRBD1	CASSLGTGYGYTF	TGTGCCAGCAGCTTAGGGACAGGCTATGGCTACACCTTC
TRBV7-2	-	TRBJ2-7	TRBD2	CASSPRLAGGPATVSYEQYF	TGTGCCAGCAGCCCCCGACTAGCGGGGGGACCCGCCACTGTCTCCTACGAGCAGTACTTC
TRBV7-8	medium-sized	TRBJ2-7	-	CASSLAGAYEQYF	TGTGCCAGCAGCTTAGCGGGGGCCTACGAGCAGTACTTC
TRBV19	-	TRBJ1-2	-	CASSRTAATSYGYTF	TGTGCCAGTAGTCGGACGGCTGCTACCTCCTATGGCTACACCTTC
TRBV28	few	TRBJ1-5	-	CATTANLNQPQHF	TGTGCCACCACAGCTAACCTCAATCAGCCCCAGCATTTT
TRBV6-4	-	TRBJ2-3	-	CASSAGLGADTQYF	TGTGCCAGCAGTGCGGGACTGGGAGCAGATACGCAGTATTTT
TRBV5-5	-	TRBJ2-5	TRBD1	CASSLWDRGGETQYF	TGTGCCAGCAGCCTGTGGGACAGGGGAGGAGAGACCCAGTACTTC
TRBV7-2	medium-sized	TRBJ2-5	-	CASSFGSVETQYF	TGTGCCAGCAGCTTTGGGTCCGTAGAGACCCAGTACTTC
TRBV4-3	-	TRBJ2-3	-	CASSQGGGASTDTQYF	TGCGCCAGCAGCCAAGGAGGGGGGGCGAGCACAGATACGCAGTATTTT
TRBV6-1	-	TRBJ2-5	TRBD1	CASNGDRDRQETQYF	TGTGCCAGCAACGGAGACAGGGATCGCCAAGAGACCCAGTACTTC
TRBV7-9	few	TRBJ1-1	-	CASSLGPWDYTEAFF	TGTGCCAGCAGCTTAGGACCCTGGGACTACACTGAAGCTTTCTTT
TRBV28	few	TRBJ1-1	-	CASSSAEAPKAFF	TGTGCCAGCAGTTCCGCCGAGGCACCGAAAGCTTTCTTT
TRBV20-1	-	TRBJ1-5	-	CSARGVGNQPQHF	TGCAGTGCTAGAGGGGTGGGCAATCAGCCCCAGCATTTT
TRBV6-1	once	TRBJ1-2	TRBD1	CASRQGANYGYTF	TGTGCCAGCAGACAGGGGGCTAACTATGGCTACACCTTC
TRBV5-5	-	TRBJ1-1	-	CASSSLTGRGTEAFF	TGTGCCAGCAGCTCGTTAACAGGGAGGGGCACTGAAGCTTTCTTT
TRBV20-1	-	TRBJ2-1	-	CSAREAATYNEQFF	TGCAGTGCTAGAGAAGCGGCGACCTACAATGAGCAGTTCTTC
TRBV15	once	TRBJ1-1	-	CATGNRAPTNTEAFF	TGTGCCACAGGGAACAGGGCCCCCACGAACACTGAAGCTTTCTTT